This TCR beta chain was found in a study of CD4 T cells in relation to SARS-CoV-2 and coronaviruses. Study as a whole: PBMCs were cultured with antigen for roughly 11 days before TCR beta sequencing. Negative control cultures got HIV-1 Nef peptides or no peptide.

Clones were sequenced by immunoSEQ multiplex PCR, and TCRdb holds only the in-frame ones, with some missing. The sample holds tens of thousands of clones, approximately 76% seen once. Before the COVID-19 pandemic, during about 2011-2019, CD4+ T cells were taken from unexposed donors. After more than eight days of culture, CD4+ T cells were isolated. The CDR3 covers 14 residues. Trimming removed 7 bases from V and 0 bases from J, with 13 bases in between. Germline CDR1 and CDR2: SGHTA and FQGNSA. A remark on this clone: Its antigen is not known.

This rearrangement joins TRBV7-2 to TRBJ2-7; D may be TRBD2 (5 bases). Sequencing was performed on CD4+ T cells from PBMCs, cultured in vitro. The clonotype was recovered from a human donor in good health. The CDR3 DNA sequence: TGTGCCAGCAACCCCGCGGGCAGCTCCTACGAGCAGTACTTC. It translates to CASNPAGSSYEQYF.